This passage covers 5 T cell receptor beta chains from one sample sequenced in a study of sequential checkpoint blockade in melanoma. Treatment described: randomized to nivolumab then ipilimumab (arm A) or the reverse (arm B). Only in-frame clones appear in the TCRdb table, and some are missing; sequencing was by immunoSEQ multiplex PCR. The sample has 9,000 to 9,500 clones; 25% to 30% are singletons. The sequences come from tumor tissue (inferred from file names), collected from a patient given nivolumab and ipilimumab in sequence. Receptor source: a human donor with melanoma.

V is TRBV19 and J is TRBJ1-5, with unresolved D. V was pared by 6 bases and J by 0 bases, with 9 bases between. The length of the CDR3 is 14 residues. Germline V gene sequence: CDR1 LNHDA, CDR2 SQIVND (reference sequence). The CDR3: CASSGTYSNQPQHF. CDR3 DNA: TGTGCCAGTAGCGGCACATATAGCAATCAGCCCCAGCATTTT.

The rearrangement links TRBV11-3 to TRBJ2-2; D perhaps matches TRBD2 (6 bases). The CDR3 covers 18 residues. V lost 5 bases and J 4 bases, leaving 23 bases between the germline ends. Per germline, CDR1 SGHNT and CDR2 YENEEA. DNA for the CDR3: TGTGCCAGCAGCCACTTCATCAGGGCGGGGCTCCTCACCGGGGAGCTGTTTTTT. Its protein product is CASSHFIRAGLLTGELFF.

CDR3 nucleotide sequence: TGTGCCAGCAGCTTGACGGGACAGGGCTCCTACGAGCAGTACGTC. As protein: CASSLTGQGSYEQYV. The chain couples TRBV11-3 to TRBJ2-7, with 9 nucleotides matching TRBD1. The trim removed 3 bases at V and 0 bases at J, leaving 3 bases unmatched. The germline CDR1 and CDR2 sequences are SGHNT and YENEEA. The CDR3 has 15 amino acids.

This clone rates as medium-sized. This chain joins TRBV11-3 and TRBJ1-6; possibly TRBD1 for D (5 bases). The germline V gene encodes CDR1 SGHNT and CDR2 YENEEA. V dropped 6 bases and J dropped 7 bases, with 16 bases sitting between them. CDR3 length: 15 residues. CDR3 residues: CASRQLGGWNSPLHF. CDR3 bases: TGTGCCAGCAGGCAACTGGGGGGTTGGAATTCACCCCTCCACTTT.

The rearrangement links TRBV19 to TRBJ2-1, with TRBD2 matching 10 bases. V dropped 5 bases and J dropped 3; count of bases not matched to a gene: 4. The germline V gene encodes CDR1 LNHDA and CDR2 SQIVND (reference sequence). This CDR3 region has 15 residues. As DNA, the CDR3 is TGTGCCAGTAGTCCTACTAGCGGGAACTACAATGAGCAGTTCTTC. Translating gives CASSPTSGNYNEQFF.